The T cell receptor beta chain described here comes from a study of blood T cell repertoires in COVID-19. Study members were between about 18 and 100 years old and lived in roughly 24 US regions. Clones were sequenced by immunoSEQ multiplex PCR, and TCRdb holds only the in-frame ones, with some missing. Among about 200,000 clones listed, over 80% were seen once. The sample consisted of PBMCs or T cells enriched from blood (not recorded which). The origin of this receptor is a man aged 25 to 45 who had recovered from COVID-19.

In DNA, the CDR3 is TGTGCCAGCAGCCAAGATGGGACAGTCACTGAGCAGTTCTTC. Amino acid sequence: CASSQDGTVTEQFF. V gene TRBV3-1 (or the pseudogene TRBV3-2) combines with J gene TRBJ2-1, with 7 bases that match TRBD1. The CDR3 spans 14 residues. Germline trimming cut 0 bases from V and 9 bases from J; bases unmatched to any gene: 5. The germline V gene encodes CDR1 LGHDT and CDR2 YNNKEL (reference sequence).